This is a list of T cell receptor beta chains from one sample in a study of T-cell memory formation after mild COVID-19. Each CDR3 protein is one row after TCRdb ran MiXCR on the 5' RACE reads. The table records about 430,000 distinct CDR3 sequences, about 24% of them present only once. The sample taken for sequencing was PBMCs or a T cell subset sorted from them (not recorded which). Receptors were obtained from an adult woman who had mild COVID-19 (a few samples of this study predate the infection). Cell type and time point are not known. Both conserved end residues are part of each CDR3. D genes are given only for firm matches. The listing skips clone size in some rows; elsewhere it reads once, few, many or a size class.

clone size | J gene | D gene | V gene | CDR3 protein | CDR3 DNA
few | TRBJ2-5 | TRBD2 | TRBV10-3 | CAISLAGNQETQYF | TGTGCCATCAGTTTAGCGGGGAATCAAGAGACCCAGTACTTC
once | TRBJ2-1 | TRBD1 | TRBV11-1 | CASSFAPRDREFNEQFF | TGTGCCAGCAGCTTCGCACCTCGGGACAGGGAATTCAATGAGCAGTTCTTC
few | TRBJ1-1 | . | TRBV7-9 | CASSPLMGIEAFF | TGTGCCAGCAGCCCCCTCATGGGGATTGAAGCTTTCTTT
many | TRBJ1-5 | . | TRBV29-1 | CSVRTGGQPQHF | TGCAGCGTGAGGACGGGTGGTCAGCCCCAGCATTTT
. | TRBJ2-3 | . | TRBV4-3 | CASSLQDRTPADTQYF | TGCGCCAGCAGCCTTCAGGACAGAACCCCCGCAGATACGCAGTATTTT
few | TRBJ1-1 | . | TRBV19 | CASSVLLNTEAFF | TGTGCCAGTAGTGTACTCCTGAACACTGAAGCTTTCTTT
. | TRBJ1-5 | . | TRBV19 | CASSTTGPSNQPQHF | TGTGCCAGTAGTACTACAGGACCCAGCAATCAGCCCCAGCATTTT
many | TRBJ2-3 | TRBD2 | TRBV7-2 | CASSSKIQRTSGGSTDTQYF | TGTGCCAGCAGCTCCAAAATCCAACGGACTAGCGGGGGGTCCACAGATACGCAGTATTTT
few | TRBJ2-1 | TRBD1 | TRBV24-1 | CATSDTGRDSRYNEQFF | TGTGCCACCAGTGATACTGGTAGGGACAGTAGATACAATGAGCAGTTCTTC
. | TRBJ2-3 | . | TRBV4-1 | CASSRPSGGTDTQYF | TGCGCCAGCAGCAGACCTTCAGGGGGCACAGATACGCAGTATTTT
few | TRBJ2-1 | TRBD2 | TRBV9 | CASSGLAGGQIYNEQFF | TGTGCCAGCAGCGGATTAGCGGGAGGCCAAATCTACAATGAGCAGTTCTTC
. | TRBJ2-3 | . | TRBV11-2 | CASSLGTSLASTQYF | TGTGCCAGCAGCTTGGGAACTAGCCTAGCGAGTACGCAGTATTTT
. | TRBJ1-2 | TRBD1 | TRBV12-3/TRBV12-4 | CASSPSGTGKRYGYTF | TGTGCCAGCAGTCCGTCCGGGACAGGGAAACGCTATGGCTACACCTTC
. | TRBJ1-1 | . | TRBV19 | CASNSRVGAEAFF | TGTGCCAGTAACTCCAGAGTGGGCGCTGAAGCTTTCTTT
few | TRBJ1-1 | TRBD1 | TRBV12-3/TRBV12-4 | CASSLNSAGGHTEAFF | TGTGCCAGCAGTTTAAATTCTGCAGGGGGCCATACTGAAGCTTTCTTT
. | TRBJ2-7 | . | TRBV10-3 | CAISAQGPNEQYF | TGTGCCATCAGTGCACAGGGACCCAACGAGCAGTACTTC
few | TRBJ1-5 | TRBD1 | TRBV6-2/TRBV6-3 | CASKTGNQPQHF | TGTGCCAGCAAGACAGGGAATCAGCCCCAGCATTTT
many | TRBJ2-5 | . | TRBV12-3/TRBV12-4 | CASSLRRQQETQYF | TGTGCCAGCAGTTTAAGGCGTCAGCAAGAGACCCAGTACTTC
many | TRBJ2-5 | . | TRBV9 | CASSPPGQETQYF | TGTGCCAGCTCACCACCGGGTCAAGAGACCCAGTACTTC
. | TRBJ2-2 | . | TRBV24-1 | CATSDFPFRQGPNRINTGELFF | TGTGCCACCAGTGATTTCCCCTTCAGGCAGGGGCCCAACCGCATTAACACCGGGGAGCTGTTTTTT
. | TRBJ2-7 | . | TRBV11-2 | CASSPEGTYEQYF | TGTGCCAGCAGCCCCGAGGGGACCTACGAGCAGTACTTC
many | TRBJ2-7 | . | TRBV7-9 | CASSLVVYEQYF | TGTGCCAGCAGCTTAGTTGTTTACGAGCAGTACTTC
few | TRBJ2-3 | . | TRBV5-1 | CASSSLSGDTQYF | TGCGCCAGCAGCTCACTCTCGGGAGATACGCAGTATTTT
. | TRBJ2-3 | TRBD1 | TRBV2 | CASSKGTVTDTQYF | TGTGCCAGCAGTAAAGGGACAGTTACAGATACGCAGTATTTT
few | TRBJ1-2 | . | TRBV7-9 | CASSFPGGLDGYTF | TGTGCCAGCAGCTTCCCGGGGGGCTTGGATGGCTACACCTTC
. | TRBJ2-5 | . | TRBV10-3 | CAISESKGGKETQYF | TGTGCCATCAGTGAGTCAAAAGGAGGAAAAGAGACCCAGTACTTC
. | TRBJ1-2 | TRBD1 | TRBV12-3/TRBV12-4 | CASSLWVDRIYGYTF | TGTGCCAGCAGTTTATGGGTGGACAGGATCTATGGCTACACCTTC
few | TRBJ2-1 | TRBD1 | TRBV6-1 | CASTTGGLRVYNEQFF | TGTGCCAGCACTACAGGGGGCTTAAGGGTCTACAATGAGCAGTTCTTC
. | TRBJ2-2 | . | TRBV3-1 | CASSIRGGNTGELFF | TGTGCCAGCAGCATAAGGGGCGGGAACACCGGGGAGCTGTTTTTT
few | TRBJ2-1 | TRBD2 | TRBV25-1 | CASSDQRGPGNEQFF | TGTGCCAGCAGTGACCAGCGGGGGCCGGGCAATGAGCAGTTCTTC
few | TRBJ2-2 | . | TRBV5-5 | CASSSDVSGELFF | TGTGCCAGCAGTTCGGACGTTAGCGGGGAGCTGTTTTTT
few | TRBJ1-5 | . | TRBV6-2/TRBV6-3 | CASSYSVDNSNQPQHF | TGTGCCAGCAGTTACTCGGTTGATAATAGCAATCAGCCCCAGCATTTT
. | TRBJ1-6 | . | TRBV11-2 | CASSQEGGRTPLHF | TGTGCCAGCAGCCAAGAGGGGGGAAGGACACCCCTCCACTTT
. | TRBJ2-5 | TRBD1 | TRBV5-5 | CASTDFGGQGRLTETQYF | TGTGCCAGCACCGATTTTGGGGGACAGGGGAGGCTGACGGAGACCCAGTACTTC
many | TRBJ1-2 | TRBD1 | TRBV9 | CASSDRTGGTYGYTF | TGTGCCAGCAGCGACCGGACAGGGGGGACGTATGGCTACACCTTC
. | TRBJ2-1 | TRBD2 | TRBV20-1 | CSASPSLRRGVVEQFF | TGCAGTGCTAGTCCGAGCCTGAGGCGGGGGGTGGTTGAGCAGTTCTTC
. | TRBJ2-1 | . | TRBV7-3 | CASSLTQVEEQFF | TGTGCCAGCAGCTTAACCCAGGTGGAGGAGCAGTTCTTC
few | TRBJ1-6 | . | TRBV4-3 | CASSQDADSPLHF | TGCGCCAGCAGCCAAGATGCGGATTCACCCCTCCACTTT
few | TRBJ2-4 | . | TRBV27 | CASSPRRGTTLAKNIQYF | TGTGCCAGCAGTCCCCGCCGGGGGACAACTTTGGCCAAAAACATTCAGTACTTC
few | TRBJ1-1 | . | TRBV4-1 | CASSQVTGIRFTEAFF | TGCGCCAGCAGCCAAGTCACAGGGATTCGGTTCACTGAAGCTTTCTTT
many | TRBJ2-3 | . | TRBV7-9 | CASSWGDTQYF | TGTGCCAGCAGCTGGGGAGATACGCAGTATTTT
few | TRBJ2-3 | . | TRBV7-9 | CASSSPGGKGGTDTQYF | TGTGCCAGCAGCTCTCCTGGGGGTAAAGGGGGCACAGATACGCAGTATTTT
. | TRBJ2-5 | . | TRBV3-2 | CASSQSGLAGQETQYF | TGTGCCAGCAGCCAGTCGGGACTAGCGGGACAAGAGACCCAGTACTTC
. | TRBJ2-1 | TRBD2 | TRBV11-2 | CASSSGLAGRVDEQFF | TGTGCCAGCAGCTCCGGACTAGCGGGAAGGGTCGATGAGCAGTTCTTC
few | TRBJ1-5 | TRBD1 | TRBV7-2 | CASSEDRNQPQHF | TGTGCCAGCAGCGAGGACAGGAATCAGCCCCAGCATTTT
. | TRBJ2-5 | TRBD2 | TRBV4-1 | CASSLVASGQETQYF | TGCGCCAGCAGCCTCGTGGCTAGCGGACAAGAGACCCAGTACTTC
few | TRBJ2-5 | TRBD2 | TRBV7-2 | CASSSLAGAPGTQYF | TGTGCCAGCAGCTCCCTAGCGGGGGCCCCCGGAACCCAGTACTTC
few | TRBJ2-7 | . | TRBV5-6 | CASSLRNNYEQYF | TGTGCCAGCAGCTTGCGTAACAACTACGAGCAGTACTTC